These 9 T cell receptor beta chains share one sample of origin, sequenced in a study of shared clonotypes between healthy human individuals. Repertoires were generated with immunoSEQ multiplex PCR, while TCRdb's copy carries only in-frame clones and drops some. This sample has hundreds of thousands of clones, with less than 85% found just once. The specimen sequenced was memory CD4+ T cells sorted from blood. Subset here: CD45RA-negative fraction. Receptor source: a woman in her twenties or thirties in good health.

The rearrangement links TRBV25-1 to TRBJ1-4; unclear D gene. The germline CDR1 and CDR2 sequences are MGHDK and SYGVNS. The CDR3 contains 16 residues. Trimming removed 5 bases at V and 0 bases at J, with 13 bases between. The CDR3 DNA is TGTGCCAGCAGTCACGGCTTACTTGCAACTAATGAAAAACTGTTTTTT. This translates into CASSHGLLATNEKLFF.

In the case of this clone: The same CDR3 also results from other DNA sequences found in this sample. J is TRBJ1-3 and V is TRBV11-2; D might be TRBD1 (5 bases). This CDR3 is built from 14 residues. Germline loops: CDR1 SGHAT, CDR2 FQNNGV. Trimming took 1 base from V and 4 from J, leaving 8 bases between them. CDR3 sequence: CASSLAGAGNTIYF. The CDR3 region has the DNA TGTGCCAGCAGCTTAGCCGGGGCCGGAAACACCATATATTTT.

This chain connects TRBV15 to TRBJ2-6; 7 bases agree with TRBD1. V shed 0 bases, J shed 0 bases, and the junction held 11 bases outside the gene matches. CDR1 and CDR2 from the germline V gene are LNHNV and YYDKDF (reference sequence). This CDR3 spans 20 amino acids. In nucleotides, the CDR3 is TGTGCCACCAGCAGAGATCCCCAACAGGGGTCCCGCTCTGGGGCCAACGTCCTGACTTTC. It translates to CATSRDPQQGSRSGANVLTF.

As regards this clone: This sample includes further DNA sequences coding for the same CDR3. The rearrangement uses TRBV28 and TRBJ1-2; D unclear. Germline V gene sequence: CDR1 MDHEN, CDR2 SYDVKM. CDR3 length equals 12 residues. V shed 3 bases and J shed 4 bases, with 6 bases lying between them. The CDR3 here is CASSFNSYGYTF. DNA for the CDR3: TGTGCCAGCAGTTTTAATTCCTATGGCTACACCTTC.

Points on this clone: The sample carries other DNA sequences with the same CDR3. J is TRBJ2-3 and V is TRBV7-6; 7 bases fit TRBD2. V was clipped by 1 base and J by 2 bases; unmatched bases: 6. This CDR3 has 16 amino acids. CDR1 and CDR2 (germline): SGHVS, FNYEAQ. CDR3 protein: CASSLGGLGNTDTQYF. The DNA of the CDR3 is TGTGCCAGCAGCTTAGGTGGACTAGGGAACACAGATACGCAGTATTTT.

The sample holds one count of this clone. This chain links TRBV28 with TRBJ1-2; D is possibly TRBD1 (5 bases). The CDR3 spans 17 residues. Trimming took off 6 bases at V and 7 bases at J, with 27 bases between the two ends. Germline V gives CDR1 MDHEN, CDR2 SYDVKM. CDR3 DNA: TGTGCCAGCAGCGACGAAACTTTTAGGGCAGGGAAGGGTGGCTACACCTTC. It specifies CASSDETFRAGKGGYTF.

There are a few counts of this clone. The V gene is TRBV28, the J gene TRBJ2-5; D perhaps matches TRBD1 (5 bases). This CDR3 region has 14 residues. The germline V gene encodes CDR1 MDHEN and CDR2 SYDVKM. V lost 2 bases to trimming and J lost 1 base, with 8 bases between them. CDR3 in amino acids: CASSLIQVQETQYF. The DNA for the CDR3 is TGTGCCAGCAGTTTAATACAGGTCCAAGAGACCCAGTACTTC.

The J gene is TRBJ2-1, the V gene TRBV19; maybe TRBD2 (6 bases). The CDR3 is 15 residues long. V shed 3 bases and J shed 5 bases, with 14 bases lying between them. The germline gives CDR1 LNHDA, CDR2 SQIVND (reference sequence). This CDR3 reads CASSITGGINNEQFF. The CDR3 DNA sequence: TGTGCCAGTAGTATCACCGGGGGAATCAACAATGAGCAGTTCTTC.

The genes are TRBV5-6 and TRBJ2-1, with 10 positions matching TRBD1. The J segment lost 1 base and the V segment lost 4 bases, leaving 2 bases of the junction unmatched. In germline, CDR1 is SGHDT, CDR2 YYEEEE. This CDR3 is built from 15 residues. This chain's CDR3 is CASSKGQGSYNEQFF. CDR3 coding DNA: TGTGCCAGCAGCAAGGGACAGGGGTCCTACAATGAGCAGTTCTTC.